This T cell receptor beta chain was observed in a study of OX40 agonist ivuxolimab in advanced cancers. About the study: Dose-escalation patients' cancers were hepatocellular carcinoma, melanoma, renal cell or head and neck cancer.

A remark on this clone: What it binds is not known.

Study-wide points: CD8+ T cells averaged more expanded clones than CD4+.

The assay was immunoSEQ multiplex PCR, and TCRdb's table has in-frame clones only and misses some. The sample carries under 85,000 clones, 88% recorded once. Excluded were patients having autoimmune disease history or systemic immunosuppression. Germline CDR1 SGHRS, CDR2 YFSETQ. This CDR3 has 16 amino acids. V was clipped by 2 bases and J by 2 bases; unmatched bases: 7. The rearrangement links TRBV5-1 to TRBJ2-5, with 9 bases aligning to TRBD2. This specimen was CD4+ or CD8+ T cells sorted from blood, taken in a trial of the OX40 agonist ivuxolimab. This TCR came from an adult with an advanced solid tumor such as melanoma, head and neck, liver or kidney cancer. The CDR3 region is CASSFGASGAQETQYF. In nucleotides, the CDR3 is TGCGCCAGCAGCTTTGGGGCTAGCGGGGCTCAAGAGACCCAGTACTTC.